These 7 T cell receptor beta chains originate from one sample sequenced in a study of cytomegalovirus exposure and HLA in healthy donors (dated by TCRdb to between 2016 and 2019). Libraries were prepared through the immunoSEQ multiplex PCR assay. For the multiplex PCR, a mixture combining 60 forward primers for TCR Vbeta segments and 13 reverse primers for TCR Jbeta segments was used. TCRdb's version of the immuneACCESS table is confined to in-frame rearrangements and falls short of the full clone set. An unresolved V gene accounts for under half of the shortfall where checked; the remainder is of unknown origin. The sample records roughly 150,000 clones, roughly a tenth of which are singletons. The top ten hold approximately 1.8% of the sample. The sample taken for sequencing was PBMCs. Receptor source: a male donor in good health and CMV-seronegative.

V is TRBV5-5 and J is TRBJ2-5; 11 bases align to TRBD1. Germline loops: CDR1 SGHKS, CDR2 YYEKEE (reference sequence). This CDR3 has 16 residues. V lost 2 bases, J lost 2 bases, and 5 bases stayed unmatched. CDR3 sequence: CASSFVGTGGQETQYF. The CDR3 coding sequence is TGTGCCAGCAGCTTCGTTGGGACAGGGGGGCAAGAGACCCAGTACTTC.

This clone has more than one count but fewer than ten. The CDR3 coding sequence is TGTGCCAGCAGTTTTACGGACAGGGGGAGCGGCTACACCTTC. It codes for CASSFTDRGSGYTF. The genes are TRBV27 and TRBJ1-2; 10 bases line up with TRBD1. The trim removed 3 bases at V and 8 bases at J, leaving 6 bases unmatched. The CDR3 consists of 14 residues. The germline V gene has CDR1 MNHEY and CDR2 SMNVEV (reference sequence).

There are a few counts of this clone. The chain uses TRBV9 and TRBJ2-1; TRBD2 matches 9 bases. The V segment lost 4 bases and the J segment 3 bases; nucleotides outside the gene matches: 14. This CDR3 has 18 residues. Germline assignment: CDR1 SGDLS and CDR2 YYNGEE. CDR3 loop: CASSSFSGSSSLYNEQFF. In nucleotides, the CDR3 is TGTGCCAGCAGCTCCTTTAGCGGGAGTTCTTCTCTCTACAATGAGCAGTTCTTC.

The table lists this clone with a few counts. V usage is TRBV5-4 and J usage is TRBJ2-1, with D possibly being TRBD2 (6 bases). The germline V and J ends were trimmed by 2 bases and 8 bases, with 32 bases remaining between them. The CDR3 is made up of 20 amino acids. From germline, CDR1 is SGHNT and CDR2 YYREEE (reference sequence). CDR3 residues: CASSLTTIQDPVRGLDEQFF. CDR3 DNA: TGTGCCAGCAGCTTAACGACCATCCAGGACCCCGTAAGGGGACTCGATGAGCAGTTCTTC.

V and J are TRBV7-2 and TRBJ2-7; D ambiguous. Per germline, CDR1 SGHTA and CDR2 FQGNSA. This CDR3 is 13 amino acids long. V was trimmed by 1 base and J by 3 bases, leaving 7 bases between them. CDR3 bases: TGTGCCAGCAGCTTAGGTTGGAGCTACGAGCAGTACTTC. The encoded protein is CASSLGWSYEQYF.

This clone was counted a few times. This chain connects TRBV28 to TRBJ1-2; D perhaps matches TRBD1 (6 bases). V was cut by 5 bases and J by 4 bases, with 14 bases left in between. The germline gives CDR1 MDHEN, CDR2 SYDVKM. The CDR3 loop spans 14 amino acids. The CDR3 bases are TGTGCCAGCAGTGCATCAGGGGTTGCCTATGGCTACACCTTC. Translating it yields CASSASGVAYGYTF.

This rearrangement joins TRBV7-9 to TRBJ1-3; a weak D match, TRBD1 (6 bases). Between the trimmed V and J ends, which lost 3 bases and 0 bases, there was a span of 9 bases. Germline values: CDR1 SEHNR, CDR2 FQNEAQ (reference sequence). The CDR3 has 15 amino acids. As DNA, the CDR3 is TGTGCCAGCAGCTTCGACAGGCCCTCTGGAAACACCATATATTTT. Its translation is CASSFDRPSGNTIYF.